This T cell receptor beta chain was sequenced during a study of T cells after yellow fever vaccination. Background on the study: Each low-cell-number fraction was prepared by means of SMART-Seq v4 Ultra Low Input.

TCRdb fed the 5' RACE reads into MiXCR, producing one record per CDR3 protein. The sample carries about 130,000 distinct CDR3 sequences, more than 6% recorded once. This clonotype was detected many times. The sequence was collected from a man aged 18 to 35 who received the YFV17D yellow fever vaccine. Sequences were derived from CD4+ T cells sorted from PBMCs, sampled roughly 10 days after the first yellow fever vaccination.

The CDR3 loop is CASSVGTTYEQYF. The DNA for the CDR3 is TGCGCCAGCAGCGTGGGGACAACCTACGAGCAGTACTTC. The chain links TRBV5-1 to TRBJ2-7, with a tentative D call TRBD1 (6 bases). The V end was cut by 4 bases, the J end by 2 bases, with 10 bases between. Germline V gene sequence: CDR1 SGHRS, CDR2 YFSETQ. This CDR3 spans 13 amino acids.